The 11 T cell receptor beta chains in this list originate from one sample, sequenced in a study of Graves' ophthalmopathy and Graves' hyperthyroidism (dated by TCRdb to about 2018). Sequencing took place on an Illumina HiSeq 2000. TCR beta CDR3 regions were amplified from RNA transcripts for repertoire sequencing. The first round of RT-PCR was done with HTBI primers and the Qiagen OneStep RT-PCR kit, and was followed by a second round of multiplex PCR, then size selection and purification. In-frame beta chains were kept once TCRdb had trimmed the public reads at Q25 with fastp and called clones with MiXCR. Identical CDR3 protein sequences are pooled into one entry, listed with their most common genes and DNA. In this sample the table shows around 170,000 distinct CDR3 sequences, 30% to 45% of which occur a single time. Jointly, the top ten make up under 7% of the sample. The sequencing sample was made of peripheral blood. These receptors were taken from a middle-aged woman with Graves' ophthalmopathy. Donor details come from another sample of the same person, matched by shared clones.

The chain couples TRBV7-2 to TRBJ2-7; TRBD2 agrees at 8 bases. The ends lost 0 bases at V and 4 bases at J; junction bases unmatched: 5. Germline V lookup: CDR1 SGHTA, CDR2 FQGNSA. This CDR3 is built from 15 residues. Here the CDR3 DNA reads TGTGCCAGCAGCTTAGCGCTCGGGAGGGCTTACGAGCAGTACTTC. It specifies CASSLALGRAYEQYF. Variable domain in full (rest from reference TRBV7-2 and TRBJ2-7): GAGVSQSPSNKVTEKGKDVELRCDPISGHTALYWYRQSLGQGLEFLIYFQGNSAPDKSGLPSDRFSAERTGGSVSTLTIQRTQQEDSAVYLCASSLALGRAYEQYFGPGTRLTVT.

The rearrangement links TRBV12-3 or TRBV12-4 to TRBJ2-7; D is uncertain. V was shortened by 5 bases and J by 5 bases, with 10 bases between the two germline ends. The CDR3 extends over 12 amino acids. The CDR3 sequence is CASSKIRDEQYF. In nucleotides, the CDR3 is TGTGCCAGCAGTAAGATTAGGGACGAGCAGTACTTC.

The genes are TRBV7-8 and TRBJ1-6, with no clear D. CDR1 SGHVS and CDR2 FQNEAQ come from the germline V gene. This CDR3 is 16 amino acids long. The V and J ends lost 2 bases and 1 base respectively, with 9 bases between them. Written as DNA, the CDR3 is TGTGCCAGCAGCTTAATTCGCAGGTCCTATAATTCACCCCTCCACTTT. Its translation is CASSLIRRSYNSPLHF.

The chain has TRBV20-1 and TRBJ2-5; 9 bases are shared with TRBD1. This CDR3 has 14 amino acids. Germline assignment: CDR1 DFQATT and CDR2 SNEGSKA (reference sequence). With V trimmed by 2 bases and J by 4 bases, 5 bases remained unmatched. The CDR3: CSARKPTGGETQYF. CDR3 bases: TGCAGTGCTAGAAAGCCGACAGGGGGAGAGACCCAGTACTTC.

The genes are TRBV28 and TRBJ2-7; perhaps TRBD1 as D (5 bases). V was pared by 6 bases and J by 3 bases, with 15 bases between. In germline, CDR1 is MDHEN, CDR2 SYDVKM. This CDR3 is 14 amino acids long. In DNA, the CDR3 is TGTGCCAGCAGGCCCAGGGAATGGAGCTACGAGCAGTACTTC. This gives the protein CASRPREWSYEQYF.

This clonotype was detected ten times or more. This chain links TRBV4-3 with TRBJ2-6; possibly TRBD2 for D (5 bases). Germline V gene sequence: CDR1 LGHNA, CDR2 YSLEER. Deletions cut 7 bases from V and 1 base from J, with 20 bases between. This CDR3 is built from 18 residues. The CDR3 DNA is TGCGCCAGCACCCTCCGACCCAATACTAGATCTGGGGCCAACGTCCTGACTTTC. Translated, it gives CASTLRPNTRSGANVLTF.

Ten or more counts support this clonotype. This rearrangement joins TRBV28 to TRBJ1-5, with 7 positions matching TRBD1. After removal of 5 bases from V and 0 bases from J, the junction contained 7 bases not matched to a gene. Germline-derived CDR1 and CDR2 are MDHEN and SYDVKM. The CDR3 sequence is 16 residues long. Written as DNA, the CDR3 is TGTGCCAGCAGTCACCACGGGACAGTTAGCAATCAGCCCCAGCATTTT. This gives the protein CASSHHGTVSNQPQHF.

This clonotype occurred many times. The V gene is TRBV28, the J gene TRBJ2-7, with TRBD2 matching 7 bases. Germline assignment: CDR1 MDHEN and CDR2 SYDVKM. There are 15 residues in the CDR3. Trimming took 7 bases from V and 6 from J; bases not matched to a gene: 15. CDR3 nucleotide sequence: TGTGCCAGCATCACAACGAGGGCGGGAGTGTCCGAGCAGTACTTC. Its protein product is CASITTRAGVSEQYF.

Many counts were recorded for this clonotype. CDR3 DNA sequence: TGTGCCAGCAGCTTATCGGGGATCTACGAGCAGTACTTC. It codes for CASSLSGIYEQYF. This chain joins TRBV11-1 and TRBJ2-7; D perhaps matches TRBD2 (5 bases). Trimming removed 2 bases at V and 3 bases at J, with 8 bases between. The CDR3 spans 13 residues. Germline CDR1 is SGHAT and CDR2 is FQDESV (reference sequence).

The chain joins TRBV29-1 to TRBJ1-2; the D gene is possibly TRBD1 (5 bases). CDR1 is SQVTM, CDR2 ANQGSEA, per germline. V lost 4 bases and J lost 4, with 13 bases in between. This CDR3 contains 13 residues. CDR3 nucleotide sequence: TGCAGCGTTGGGGGGGAGAATACCTATGGCTACACCTTC. Its protein is CSVGGENTYGYTF.

The rearrangement uses TRBV11-3 and TRBJ2-5; 7 bases line up with TRBD1. Per germline, CDR1 SGHNT and CDR2 YENEEA. V lost 0 bases and J lost 6; bases outside the gene matches: 10. The CDR3 is made up of 16 amino acids. The CDR3 spells CASSLDPGRGRKTQYF. CDR3 nucleotide sequence: TGTGCCAGCAGCTTAGATCCTGGCAGGGGGAGAAAGACCCAGTACTTC.